Listed here are 27 T cell receptor beta chains from one sample, sequenced in a study of blood T cell repertoires in COVID-19. Repertoires were generated with immunoSEQ multiplex PCR, while TCRdb's copy carries only in-frame clones and drops some. Counted here are hundreds of thousands of clones, around 86% occurring once; the ten biggest clones make up roughly 5.3%. The sequencing sample was made of PBMCs or T cells enriched from blood (not recorded which). These receptors originate from a man between 60 and 75 years old who had recovered from COVID-19.

This chain connects TRBV18 to TRBJ1-1; maybe TRBD1 (6 bases). The germline gives CDR1 KGHSH, CDR2 LQKENI. Trimming removed 2 bases at V and 7 bases at J, with 8 bases between. The CDR3 is 12 residues long. Here the CDR3 DNA reads TGTGCCAGCTCACCAGACAGGAGTGAAGCTTTCTTT. It is translated as CASSPDRSEAFF.

Only one count was recorded for this clone. The rearrangement links TRBV25-1 to TRBJ1-3; TRBD1 matches at 7 bases. With 1 base clipped from V and 2 bases from J, the junction kept 5 bases outside the gene matches. The CDR3 has 16 amino acids. In germline, CDR1 is MGHDK, CDR2 SYGVNS. CDR3 region: CASSESEGAPGNTIYF. The CDR3, as DNA: TGTGCCAGCAGTGAATCGGAGGGGGCGCCTGGAAACACCATATATTTT.

This clone turned up a few times. The chain uses TRBV19 and TRBJ1-6, with unresolved D. Trimming stripped 1 base from V and 4 bases from J, with 5 bases between. The germline gives CDR1 LNHDA, CDR2 SQIVND (reference sequence). The CDR3 extends over 14 amino acids. The CDR3 DNA is TGTGCCAGTAGTATAGGACAATATAATTCACCCCTCCACTTT. This gives the protein CASSIGQYNSPLHF.

This clone appeared a few times. The chain has TRBV5-4 and TRBJ2-1; tentatively, D is TRBD2 (8 bases). The CDR3 sequence is 19 residues long. Germline values: CDR1 SGHNT, CDR2 YYREEE (reference sequence). Trimming stripped 3 bases from V and 1 base from J, with 23 bases between. This chain's CDR3 is CASSSAGLGGGGSYNEQFF. As DNA, the CDR3 is TGTGCCAGCAGCTCGGCGGGACTAGGGGGCGGGGGGTCCTACAATGAGCAGTTCTTC.

J is TRBJ2-2 and V is TRBV7-3; D is perhaps TRBD2 (6 bases). V was trimmed by 4 bases and J by 7 bases, leaving 16 bases between them. The CDR3 totals 15 residues. Germline V CDR1 and CDR2: SGHTA, FQGTGA. CDR3 nucleotides: TGTGCCAGCAGCTCCCTGGGGGGATGGGTCGGGGAGCTGTTTTTT. This sequence encodes CASSSLGGWVGELFF. Full variable domain (outside the CDR3, taken from reference TRBV7-3 and TRBJ2-2): GAGVSQTPSNKVTEKGKYVELRCDPISGHTALYWYRQSLGQGPEFLIYFQGTGAADDSGLPNDRFFAVRPEGSVSTLKIQRTERGDSAVYLCASSSLGGWVGELFFGEGSRLTVL.

This chain joins TRBV12-3 or TRBV12-4 and TRBJ2-5; D is ambiguous. V was trimmed by 1 base and J by 2 bases, leaving 5 bases between them. The CDR3 is 13 residues long. CDR3 sequence reads: CASSLGVQETQYF. The CDR3 DNA is TGTGCCAGCAGTTTAGGTGTACAAGAGACCCAGTACTTC.

This rearrangement joins TRBV5-5 to TRBJ2-1, with 9 bases matching TRBD2. With V trimmed by 4 bases and J by 7 bases, 9 bases remained unmatched. The germline V gene has CDR1 SGHKS and CDR2 YYEKEE (reference sequence). The CDR3 has 15 residues. In DNA form, the CDR3 reads TGTGCCAGCAGCCGACCCTCGCGGGAGGGAAATGAGCAGTTCTTC. This encodes CASSRPSREGNEQFF.

The chain employs TRBV7-9 and TRBJ2-6; no clear D gene. CDR1 SEHNR and CDR2 FQNEAQ come from the germline V gene (reference sequence). Trimming stripped 8 bases from V and 0 bases from J, with 17 bases between. The CDR3 has 17 residues. In DNA form, the CDR3 reads TGTGCCAGCCCCCTGGGTGAAGGAGCCTCTGGGGCCAACGTCCTGACTTTC. It specifies CASPLGEGASGANVLTF.

V and J are TRBV24-1 and TRBJ2-5, with TRBD2 as a possible D gene (5 bases). This CDR3 is built from 15 residues. Germline-derived CDR1 and CDR2 are KGHDR and SFDVKD. V was cut by 4 bases and J by 5 bases, with 16 bases left in between. Here the CDR3 reads CATSEYPASKETQYF. The CDR3 DNA reads TGTGCCACCAGTGAATATCCCGCTAGCAAGGAGACCCAGTACTTC.

This chain uses TRBV18 with TRBJ1-1; no reliable D call. CDR1 is KGHSH, CDR2 LQKENI, per germline. This CDR3 has 16 residues. V was clipped by 3 bases and J by 0 bases, with 14 bases between them. The CDR3 loop reads CASSPYRLGLNTEAFF. The CDR3 nucleotides read TGTGCCAGCTCACCCTATCGCTTGGGCCTGAACACTGAAGCTTTCTTT.

Details on this clone: Germline and junction disagree at one end, which may indicate a read error. The chain carries TRBV15 and TRBJ2-7, with 7 bases lining up with TRBD1. Per the germline V gene, CDR1 is LNHNV and CDR2 is YYDKDF (reference sequence). CDR3 length: 17 amino acids. The chain's CDR3 is CATTRKRPGQRVYEQYF. CDR3 sequence (DNA): TGTGCCACCACCAGAAAACGACCGGGACAGAGAGTCTACGAGCAGTACTTC.

V usage is TRBV7-9 and J usage is TRBJ2-3, with D perhaps matching TRBD1 (5 bases). Germline assignment: CDR1 SEHNR and CDR2 FQNEAQ (reference sequence). There are 15 residues in the CDR3. Trimming left V 4 bases short and J 1 base short, with 12 bases between. This CDR3 reads CASSSPGYRTDTQYF. The CDR3 DNA sequence: TGTGCCAGCAGCTCCCCAGGGTACCGCACAGATACGCAGTATTTT.

This chain connects TRBV6-1 to TRBJ2-7, with D possibly matching TRBD1 (5 bases). Germline V gene lookup returns CDR1 MNHNS and CDR2 SASEGT. V was trimmed by 0 bases and J by 3 bases, leaving 18 bases between them. The CDR3 covers 17 residues. CDR3 nucleotide sequence: TGTGCCAGCAGTGAAGCGCTTCCATGGGGCAGGAGCTACGAGCAGTACTTC. It yields the protein CASSEALPWGRSYEQYF.

In this sample, this clone turned up once. The rearrangement links TRBV7-2 to TRBJ2-7; 11 bases align to TRBD2. Germline loops: CDR1 SGHTA, CDR2 FQGNSA. The CDR3 length is 17 residues. Germline trimming cut 4 bases from V and 0 bases from J; bases unmatched to any gene: 8. CDR3 sequence (DNA): TGTGCCAGCAGCTCTAACTTAGGACTAGCGGGCTCCTACGAGCAGTACTTC. Translated, it gives CASSSNLGLAGSYEQYF. The full variable domain, completed using reference TRBV7-2 and TRBJ2-7, is GAGVSQSPSNKVTEKGKDVELRCDPISGHTALYWYRQSLGQGLEFLIYFQGNSAPDKSGLPSDRFSAERTGGSVSTLTIQRTQQEDSAVYLCASSSNLGLAGSYEQYFGPGTRLTVT.

The chain carries TRBV25-1 and TRBJ1-6, with 10 bases that match TRBD1. The germline V gene has CDR1 MGHDK and CDR2 SYGVNS. The CDR3 covers 16 residues. After removal of 3 bases from V and 10 bases from J, the junction contained 9 bases not matched to a gene. CDR3 sequence reads: CASSDALGQGRSPLHF. The CDR3 bases are TGTGCCAGCAGTGACGCCCTGGGACAGGGGCGATCACCCCTCCACTTT.

The chain recombines TRBV7-3 with TRBJ2-4; D not resolved. The CDR3 runs to 13 residues. Germline CDR1 is SGHTA and CDR2 is FQGTGA. The V end was cut by 5 bases, the J end by 8 bases, with 13 bases between. DNA for the CDR3: TGTGCCAGCAGCCCCCGGAACGAGGACATTCAGTACTTC. It is translated as CASSPRNEDIQYF.

The chain links TRBV6-1 to TRBJ1-2, with 9 bases identical to TRBD1. Germline V gene data show CDR1 as MNHNS and CDR2 as SASEGT. There are 16 residues in the CDR3. V shed 0 bases, J shed 4 bases, and the junction held 6 bases outside the gene matches. DNA of the CDR3: TGTGCCAGCAGTGAAGCGGGGGACAGGGCCAGCTATGGCTACACCTTC. Translating it yields CASSEAGDRASYGYTF.

This sequence joins TRBV6-5 and TRBJ2-2, with D possibly TRBD2 on 5 matching bases. The CDR3 is made up of 15 amino acids. Germline V gene sequence: CDR1 MNHEY, CDR2 SVGAGI. V lost 7 bases to trimming and J lost 6 bases, with 18 bases between them. The chain's CDR3 is CASKLGGSGAGELFF. DNA of the CDR3: TGTGCCAGCAAACTAGGCGGATCTGGGGCCGGGGAGCTGTTTTTT.

The chain is built from TRBV11-1 and TRBJ1-1, with 7 bases lining up with TRBD1. This CDR3 has 13 amino acids. The V gene's germline CDR1 is SGHAT and CDR2 FQDESV (reference sequence). Germline trimming cut 4 bases from V and 11 bases from J; bases unmatched to any gene: 10. The DNA of the CDR3 is TGTGCCAGCAGCTCGTACAGGGGATTGAGGGCTTTCTTT. Residues: CASSSYRGLRAFF.

This sequence joins TRBV29-1 and TRBJ2-7; 9 bases map to TRBD1. Germline trimming cut 6 bases from V and 3 bases from J; bases unmatched to any gene: 0. CDR3 length: 11 amino acids. Germline lookup yields CDR1 SQVTM and CDR2 ANQGSEA. This CDR3 is CSVTGGYEQYF. The CDR3 DNA follows: TGCAGCGTGACAGGGGGCTACGAGCAGTACTTC.

The V gene is TRBV2, the J gene TRBJ2-7; no clear D. Trimming pared 6 bases from V and 1 base from J, leaving 10 bases between. The germline V gene encodes CDR1 SNHLY and CDR2 FYNNEI. The CDR3 loop spans 13 amino acids. The CDR3 spells CASSQQNSYEQYF. The CDR3 region has the DNA TGTGCCAGCAGCCAACAAAATTCCTACGAGCAGTACTTC.

In this sample, this clone turned up once. This chain joins TRBV15 and TRBJ2-1, with 9 nucleotides matching TRBD2. The CDR3 extends over 16 amino acids. Germline lookup yields CDR1 LNHNV and CDR2 YYDKDF (reference sequence). The trim removed 0 bases at V and 3 bases at J, leaving 3 bases unmatched. In DNA form, the CDR3 reads TGTGCCACCAGCAGAGATCGCGGGGGGGACTACAATGAGCAGTTCTTC. The encoded protein is CATSRDRGGDYNEQFF.

This clone has just a few counts. V is TRBV5-1 and J is TRBJ1-5; D unresolved. Germline V gene sequence: CDR1 SGHRS, CDR2 YFSETQ. V was shortened by 1 base and J by 2 bases, with 10 bases between the two germline ends. The CDR3 contains 15 residues. CDR3: CASSLLGMGNQPQHF. CDR3 nucleotide sequence: TGCGCCAGCAGCTTGCTCGGGATGGGCAATCAGCCCCAGCATTTT. The whole variable domain, remainder taken from reference TRBV5-1 and TRBJ1-5, is KAGVTQTPRYLIKTRGQQVTLSCSPISGHRSVSWYQQTPGQGLQFLFEYFSETQRNKGNFPGRFSGRQFSNSRSEMNVSTLELGDSALYLCASSLLGMGNQPQHFGDGTRLSIL.

Turning to this clone: Other DNA variants within this sample encode the same CDR3. This rearrangement joins TRBV9 to TRBJ2-7; D remains ambiguous. CDR1 is SGDLS and CDR2 is YYNGEE in the germline V gene. Trimming shortened V by 0 bases and J by 0 bases, and 4 bases separated the two germline ends. The CDR3 runs 13 residues. The CDR3, as DNA: TGTGCCAGCAGCGTAGATAGCTCCTACGAGCAGTACTTC. Its translation: CASSVDSSYEQYF.

This clone occurred once. V is TRBV7-2 and J is TRBJ2-2; TRBD1 is a possible D gene (7 bases). Germline V gives CDR1 SGHTA, CDR2 FQGNSA. The CDR3 is made up of 14 amino acids. Deletions cut 5 bases from V and 4 bases from J, with 11 bases between. The CDR3 DNA reads TGTGCCAGCAGCGACCAGGGGGGCACCGGGGAGCTGTTTTTT. This encodes CASSDQGGTGELFF.

This clone was detected a few times. The V and J genes are TRBV9 and TRBJ2-2; TRBD2 might be the D (6 bases). V was trimmed by 3 bases and J by 4 bases, leaving 10 bases between them. Germline CDR1 and CDR2: SGDLS and YYNGEE. This CDR3 region has 14 residues. The CDR3 sequence: CASSGDFSTGELFF. The CDR3 nucleotides read TGTGCCAGCAGCGGGGACTTTTCCACCGGGGAGCTGTTTTTT.

The chain couples TRBV3-1 (or the pseudogene TRBV3-2) to TRBJ2-3; 10 bases are a match to TRBD2. The CDR3 loop spans 16 amino acids. In germline, CDR1 is LGHDT, CDR2 YNNKEL (reference sequence). The trim removed 4 bases at V and 6 bases at J, leaving 10 bases unmatched. The chain's CDR3 is CASSPRRAGGGDTQYF. DNA of the CDR3: TGTGCCAGCAGCCCGAGGAGAGCGGGAGGGGGTGATACGCAGTATTTT.